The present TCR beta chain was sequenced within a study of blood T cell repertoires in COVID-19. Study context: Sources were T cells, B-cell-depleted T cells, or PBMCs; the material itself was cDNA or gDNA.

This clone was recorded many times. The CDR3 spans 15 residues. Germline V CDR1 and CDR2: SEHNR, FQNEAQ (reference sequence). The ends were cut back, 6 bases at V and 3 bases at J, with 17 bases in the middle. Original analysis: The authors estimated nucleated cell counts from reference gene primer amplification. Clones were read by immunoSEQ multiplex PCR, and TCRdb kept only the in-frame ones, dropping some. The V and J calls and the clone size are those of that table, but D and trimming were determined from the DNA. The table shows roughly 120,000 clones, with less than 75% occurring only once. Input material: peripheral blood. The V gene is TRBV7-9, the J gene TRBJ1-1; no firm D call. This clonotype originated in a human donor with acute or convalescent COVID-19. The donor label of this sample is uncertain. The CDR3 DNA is TGTGCCAGCAGTCCCACCGTGGGGAGATACACTGAAGCTTTCTTT. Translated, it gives CASSPTVGRYTEAFF.